This TCR delta chain was captured by sequencing in a study of Vδ1+ human thymocytes. General study points: Thymic TRG and TRD repertoires appeared highly polyclonal, with Gaussian CDR3 length distributions.

Purity of the sorted Vdelta1+ thymocytes ranged from roughly 96% to 99.6%. The CDR3 loop spans 15 amino acids. The germline CDR1 and CDR2 sequences are TSWWSYY and QGS. Deletions cut 3 bases from V and 0 bases from J, with 11 bases between. The template was reverse-transcribed extracted RNA. The CDR3 regions were amplified by multiplex PCR from V-gene primers to a constant-region primer. TCRdb applied CATT to the multiplex PCR reads for clone calling. The table has 45,000 to 60,000 delta-chain clones, 15% to 20% seen once. A remark on this clone: The antigen is unknown.

The TCR sequence derives from a boy in the first two years of life who had congenital heart surgery. V usage is TRDV1 and J usage is TRDJ1, with D maybe TRDD2 (5 bases). Sequenced sample: Vdelta1+ gamma-delta thymocytes from the thymus. The subset was: FACS-sorted CD3+ TCRalphabeta- TCRVdelta1+ TCRVdelta2- thymocytes. The CDR3 DNA reads as TGTGCTCTTGGGGATACACCTACCTACACCGATAAACTCATCTTT. The encoded protein is CALGDTPTYTDKLIF.